This TCR beta chain is drawn from a study of control samples from healthy donors and cancer patients. V lost 2 bases and J lost 6; bases outside the gene matches: 2. The CDR3 spans 15 residues. CDR1 and CDR2 (germline): SGHRS, YFSETQ. TCRdb's copy holds only in-frame clones and misses some; the assay was immunoSEQ multiplex PCR. The sample carries around 42,000 clones, approximately 94% recorded once. The sequence was obtained from a man between 60 and 70 years old in good health. Sequenced sample: blood. The gene calls are TRBV5-1 and TRBJ2-2, with 12 nucleotides matching TRBD2. The DNA of the CDR3 is TGCGCCAGCAGCTTAACTAGCGGGAGGTCCGGGGAGCTGTTTTTT. This gives the protein CASSLTSGRSGELFF.